This TCR beta chain was observed in a study of T cells in Graves' hyperthyroidism and ophthalmopathy. The wider study: Peripheral blood draws took place at initial diagnosis, ahead of any treatment.

Study-wide results and caveats: Blood shared most expanded thyroid clonotypes above 0.001.

Amplified TCR beta CDR3 regions derived from RNA transcripts. Using the HTBI primer set, a first-round RT-PCR was run on the TCR CDR3. TCRdb used MiXCR to reprocess the multiplex PCR reads, holding one entry per CDR3 protein. This sample has around 500,000 distinct CDR3 sequences; 20% to 25% occur once, and the top ten carry approximately 54%. The CDR3 runs to 17 residues. Germline V gene data show CDR1 as SNHLY and CDR2 as FYNNEI. The V gene end was trimmed by 3 bases and the J gene end by 6 bases; junction bases not matched to a gene: 11. As regards this clonotype: The antigen is not known.

The sequence was collected from a woman in her 70s with Graves' ophthalmopathy. The specimen was blood. The chain links TRBV2 to TRBJ2-3; 11 bases map to TRBD2. The CDR3 sequence is CASSEGSGLAVRDTQYF. CDR3 nucleotide sequence: TGTGCCAGCAGTGAGGGGTCGGGACTAGCGGTCCGTGATACGCAGTATTTT.